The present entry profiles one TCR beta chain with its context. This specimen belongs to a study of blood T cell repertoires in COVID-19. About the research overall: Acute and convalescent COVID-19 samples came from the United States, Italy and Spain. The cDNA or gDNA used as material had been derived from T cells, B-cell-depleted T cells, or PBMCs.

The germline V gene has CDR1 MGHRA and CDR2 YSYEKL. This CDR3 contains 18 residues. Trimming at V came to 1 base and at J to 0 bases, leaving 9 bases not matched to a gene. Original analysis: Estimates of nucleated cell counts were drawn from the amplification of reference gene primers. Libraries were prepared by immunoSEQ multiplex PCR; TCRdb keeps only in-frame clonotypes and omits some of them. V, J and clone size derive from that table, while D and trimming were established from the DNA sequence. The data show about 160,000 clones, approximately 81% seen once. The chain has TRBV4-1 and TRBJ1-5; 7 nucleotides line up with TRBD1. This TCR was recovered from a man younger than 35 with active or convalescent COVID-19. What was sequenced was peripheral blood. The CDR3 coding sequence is TGCGCCAGCAGCCAAGGGGACAGCTTGTATAATAGCAATCAGCCCCAGCATTTT. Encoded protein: CASSQGDSLYNSNQPQHF.